The clone carrying this TCR beta chain was seen a handful of times. Measured with immunoSEQ multiplex PCR; TCRdb has only the in-frame clones, and not every one. The table includes 2 million to 2.5 million clones, approximately 94% detected once. These data originate in a study of shared clonotypes between healthy human individuals. V shed 6 bases, J shed 2 bases, and the junction held 8 bases outside the gene matches. The germline V gene has CDR1 MDHEN and CDR2 SYDVKM. The CDR3 covers 15 residues. Sequencing was done on a sample of naive CD4+ T cells sorted from blood. Subset of the sample: CD45RA+ positively selected. The chain joins TRBV28 to TRBJ2-7; 9 positions match TRBD1. The TCR was taken from a man younger than 35 in good health. CDR3: CASRGQGVGTYEQYF. CDR3 DNA: TGTGCCAGCAGGGGACAGGGAGTCGGGACCTACGAGCAGTACTTC.